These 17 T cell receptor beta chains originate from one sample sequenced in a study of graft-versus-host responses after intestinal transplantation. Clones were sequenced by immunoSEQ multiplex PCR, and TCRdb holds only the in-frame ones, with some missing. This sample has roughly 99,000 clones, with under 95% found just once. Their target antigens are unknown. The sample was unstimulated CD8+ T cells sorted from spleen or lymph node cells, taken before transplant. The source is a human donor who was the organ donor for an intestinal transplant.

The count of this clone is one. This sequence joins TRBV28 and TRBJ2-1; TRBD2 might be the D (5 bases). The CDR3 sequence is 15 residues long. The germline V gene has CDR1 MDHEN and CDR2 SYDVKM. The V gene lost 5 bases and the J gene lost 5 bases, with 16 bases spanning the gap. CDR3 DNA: TGTGCCAGCAGTCCAACTAGAGAAATCAACAATGAGCAGTTCTTC. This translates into CASSPTREINNEQFF. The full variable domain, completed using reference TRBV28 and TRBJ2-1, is DVKVTQSSRYLVKRTGEKVFLECVQDMDHENMFWYRQDPGLGLRLIYFSYDVKMKEKGDIPEGYSVSREKKERFSLILESASTNQTSMYLCASSPTREINNEQFFGPGTRLTVL.

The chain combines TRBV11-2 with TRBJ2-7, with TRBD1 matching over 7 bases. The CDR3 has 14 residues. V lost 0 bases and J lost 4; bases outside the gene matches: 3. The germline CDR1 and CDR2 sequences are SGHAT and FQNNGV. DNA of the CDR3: TGTGCCAGCAGCTTAGATCCCAGGGGGTACGAGCAGTACTTC. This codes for CASSLDPRGYEQYF.

The CDR3 DNA follows: TGTGCCAGCAGTGAAGTAGGTCTGCGTGATTTGGGGGCTATATGGGCTGATGAGCAGTTCTTC. Amino acids: CASSEVGLRDLGAIWADEQFF. The chain carries TRBV6-1 and TRBJ2-1; D possibly corresponds to TRBD1 (6 bases). V was cut by 1 base and J by 8 bases, with 33 bases left in between. This CDR3 is built from 21 residues. The germline V gene encodes CDR1 MNHNS and CDR2 SASEGT.

The CDR3 protein is CASSLRQGSTEAFF. CDR3 bases: TGTGCCAGCAGTCTCCGACAGGGGAGCACTGAAGCTTTCTTT. V and J are TRBV25-1 and TRBJ1-1; 8 bases match TRBD1. The CDR3 runs 14 residues. Germline values: CDR1 MGHDK, CDR2 SYGVNS. Trimming removed 5 bases from V and 4 bases from J; junction bases left unmatched: 6.

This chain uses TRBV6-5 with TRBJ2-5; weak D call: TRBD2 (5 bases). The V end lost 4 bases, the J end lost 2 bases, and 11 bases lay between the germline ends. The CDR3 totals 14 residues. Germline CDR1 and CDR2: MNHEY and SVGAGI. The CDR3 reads CASSSNPGQETQYF. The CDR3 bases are TGTGCCAGCAGTTCCAACCCGGGACAAGAGACCCAGTACTTC.

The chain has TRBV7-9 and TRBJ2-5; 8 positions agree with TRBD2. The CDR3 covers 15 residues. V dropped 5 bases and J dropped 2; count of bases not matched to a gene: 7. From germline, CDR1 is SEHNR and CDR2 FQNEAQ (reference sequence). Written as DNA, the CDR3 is TGTGCCAGCAGCGGCAGACTAGCGAAACAAGAGACCCAGTACTTC. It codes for CASSGRLAKQETQYF. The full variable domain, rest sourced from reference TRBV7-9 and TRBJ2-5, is DTGVSQNPRHKITKRGQNVTFRCDPISEHNRLYWYRQTLGQGPEFLTYFQNEAQLEKSRLLSDRFSAERPKGSFSTLEIQRTEQGDSAMYLCASSGRLAKQETQYFGPGTRLLVL.

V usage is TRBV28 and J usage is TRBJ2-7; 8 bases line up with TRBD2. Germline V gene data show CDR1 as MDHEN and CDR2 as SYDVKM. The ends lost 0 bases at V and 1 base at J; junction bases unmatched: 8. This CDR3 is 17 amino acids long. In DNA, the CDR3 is TGTGCCAGCAGTTTATGCCCCCAGGCGGGAGGATCCTACGAGCAGTACTTC. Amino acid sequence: CASSLCPQAGGSYEQYF. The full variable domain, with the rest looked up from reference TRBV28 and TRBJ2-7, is DVKVTQSSRYLVKRTGEKVFLECVQDMDHENMFWYRQDPGLGLRLIYFSYDVKMKEKGDIPEGYSVSREKKERFSLILESASTNQTSMYLCASSLCPQAGGSYEQYFGPGTRLTVT.

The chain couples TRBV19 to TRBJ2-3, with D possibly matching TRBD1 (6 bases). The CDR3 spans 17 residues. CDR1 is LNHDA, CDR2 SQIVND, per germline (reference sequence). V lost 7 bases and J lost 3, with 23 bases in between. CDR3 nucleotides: TGTGCCAGTACCATGGGTCCCCCAGGGGATAGGACAGATACGCAGTATTTT. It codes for CASTMGPPGDRTDTQYF.

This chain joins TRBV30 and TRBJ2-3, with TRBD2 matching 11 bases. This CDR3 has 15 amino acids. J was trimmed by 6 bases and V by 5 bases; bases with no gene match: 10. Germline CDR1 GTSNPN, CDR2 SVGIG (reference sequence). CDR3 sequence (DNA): TGTGCCTGGGGAAGACTAGCGGGGCTCCAGGATACGCAGTATTTT. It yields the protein CAWGRLAGLQDTQYF.

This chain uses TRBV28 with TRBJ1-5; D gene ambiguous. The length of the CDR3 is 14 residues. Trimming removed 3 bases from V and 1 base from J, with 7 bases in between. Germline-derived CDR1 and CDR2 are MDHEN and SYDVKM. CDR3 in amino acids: CASSLRRSNQPQHF. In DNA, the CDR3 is TGTGCCAGCAGTTTGCGGCGAAGCAATCAGCCCCAGCATTTT.

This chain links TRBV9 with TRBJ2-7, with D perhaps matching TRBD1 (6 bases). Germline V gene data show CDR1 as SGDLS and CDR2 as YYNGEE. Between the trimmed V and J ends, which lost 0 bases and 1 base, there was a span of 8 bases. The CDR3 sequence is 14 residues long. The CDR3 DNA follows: TGTGCCAGCAGCGTAGGCAGGGGTTCCTACGAGCAGTACTTC. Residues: CASSVGRGSYEQYF. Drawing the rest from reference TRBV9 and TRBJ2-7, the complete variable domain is DSGVTQTPKHLITATGQRVTLRCSPRSGDLSVYWYQQSLDQGLQFLIQYYNGEERAKGNILERFSAQQFPDLHSELNLSSLELGDSALYFCASSVGRGSYEQYFGPGTRLTVT.

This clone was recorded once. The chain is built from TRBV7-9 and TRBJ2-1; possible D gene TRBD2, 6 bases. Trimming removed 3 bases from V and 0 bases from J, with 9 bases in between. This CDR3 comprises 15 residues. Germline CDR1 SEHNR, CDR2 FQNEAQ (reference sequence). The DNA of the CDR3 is TGTGCCAGCAGCTTGGCGGGGAGCTCCTACAATGAGCAGTTCTTC. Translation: CASSLAGSSYNEQFF.

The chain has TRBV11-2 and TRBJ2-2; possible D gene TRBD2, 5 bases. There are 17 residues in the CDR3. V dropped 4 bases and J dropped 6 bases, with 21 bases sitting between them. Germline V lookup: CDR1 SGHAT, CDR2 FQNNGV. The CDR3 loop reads CASSSPDQGSVAGELFF. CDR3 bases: TGTGCCAGCAGCTCCCCGGACCAAGGGAGTGTCGCCGGGGAGCTGTTTTTT.

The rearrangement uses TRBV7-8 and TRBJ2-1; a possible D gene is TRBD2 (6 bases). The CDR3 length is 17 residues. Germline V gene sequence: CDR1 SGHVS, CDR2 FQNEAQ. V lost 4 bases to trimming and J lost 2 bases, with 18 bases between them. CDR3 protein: CASSWESGLAAYNEQFF. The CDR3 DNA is TGTGCCAGCAGCTGGGAGAGCGGGTTGGCCGCCTACAATGAGCAGTTCTTC. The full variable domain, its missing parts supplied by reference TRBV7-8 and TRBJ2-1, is GAGVSQSPRYKVAKRGQDVALRCDPISGHVSLFWYQQALGQGPEFLTYFQNEAQLDKSGLPSDRFFAERPEGSVSTLKIQRTQQEDSAVYLCASSWESGLAAYNEQFFGPGTRLTVL.

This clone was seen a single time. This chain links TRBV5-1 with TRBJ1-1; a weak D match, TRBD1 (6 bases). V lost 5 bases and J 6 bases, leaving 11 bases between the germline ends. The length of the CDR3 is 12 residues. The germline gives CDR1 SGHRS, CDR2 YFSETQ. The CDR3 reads CASRGHASEAFF. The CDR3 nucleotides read TGCGCCAGCAGGGGACATGCCTCTGAAGCTTTCTTT.

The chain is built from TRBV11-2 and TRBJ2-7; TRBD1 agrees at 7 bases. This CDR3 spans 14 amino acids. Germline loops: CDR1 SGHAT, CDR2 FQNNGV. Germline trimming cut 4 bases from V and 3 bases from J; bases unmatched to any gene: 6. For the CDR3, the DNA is TGTGCCAGCAGCTATGGGACAGATTTCTACGAGCAGTACTTC. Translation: CASSYGTDFYEQYF.

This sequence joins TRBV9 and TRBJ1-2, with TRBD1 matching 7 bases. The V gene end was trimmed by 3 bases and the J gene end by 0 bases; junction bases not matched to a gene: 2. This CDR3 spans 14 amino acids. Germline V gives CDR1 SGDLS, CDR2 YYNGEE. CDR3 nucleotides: TGTGCCAGCAGCGGGGGGACAGCTAACTATGGCTACACCTTC. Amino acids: CASSGGTANYGYTF.